A single sample gave rise to the 16 T cell receptor beta chains below, sequenced in a study of Tregs in tolerant kidney transplant recipients. Recipients received nonmyeloablative bone marrow transplants from related graft donors, with transient mixed chimerism. Profiling relied on immunoSEQ multiplex PCR, and the TCRdb table lists in-frame clones only, not all of them. Seen in this sample are 15,000 or so clones; the ten most common clones hold roughly 28%. The sample in question was CD8+ T cells from blood (PBMCs), obtained 6 months after the transplant. The source is a human patient who received a combined kidney and bone marrow transplant. Some of the T cells might come from the graft donor.

In the case of this clone: The missing CDR3 end, 3 residues past where the read stops, is filled in from the germline J gene. This chain joins TRBV20-1 and TRBJ2-1; 9 bases fit TRBD2. Germline CDR1 DFQATT, CDR2 SNEGSKA (reference sequence). The CDR3 sequence is 16 residues long. Trimming took 0 bases from V and 9 from J; bases not matched to a gene: 12. CDR3 DNA (partial): TGCAGTGCTAGAGACTATTCGGCGGGAGGGTGGAGTGAG. Translated, it gives CSARDYSAGGWSE. The full CDR3 protein reads CSARDYSAGGWSEQFF.

Comment on this clone: The read finishes 3 residues shy of the CDR3 end, and the germline J gene is used to complete it. The J gene is TRBJ1-1, the V gene TRBV4-1; possible D gene TRBD1, 6 bases. V was pared by 4 bases and J by 0 bases, with 9 bases between. Germline CDR1 reads MGHRA; CDR2 reads YSYEKL. The CDR3 is 14 residues long. Partial CDR3 DNA: TGCGCCAGCAGCCCGACAGGTATGAACACTGAA. This translates into CASSPTGMNTE. The CDR3 as a whole reads CASSPTGMNTEAFF.

Of note for this clone: Sequencing ends 3 residues short of the CDR3 end; the germline J gene provides the rest. The genes are TRBV2 and TRBJ1-1; TRBD1 is a possible D gene (6 bases). CDR3 length equals 13 residues. Germline CDR1 reads SNHLY; CDR2 reads FYNNEI. V was shortened by 10 bases and J by 4 bases, with 16 bases between the two germline ends. Incomplete CDR3 DNA: TGTGCCATTCCAGGGGTCGTAGCCACTGAA. This encodes CAIPGVVATE. The full CDR3 reads CAIPGVVATEAFF. The complete variable domain, with remaining parts taken from reference TRBV2 and TRBJ1-1, reads EPEVTQTPSHQVTQMGQEVILRCVPISNHLYFYWYRQILGQKVEFLVSFYNNEISEKSEIFDDQFSVERPDGSNFTLKIRSTKLEDSAMYFCAIPGVVATEAFFGQGTRLTVV.

In the case of this clone: The read is 3 residues too short to cover the CDR3 end, so that end is filled in from the germline J gene. V and J are TRBV23-1 and TRBJ2-7, with D perhaps TRBD1 (5 bases). Being an ORF, TRBV23-1 has a function that is uncertain. Trimming pared 6 bases from V and 2 bases from J, leaving 14 bases between. CDR3 length: 14 amino acids. CDR3 in amino acids: CASRKWQDTYEQYF. The sequenced CDR3 bases are TGCGCCAGCAGGAAATGGCAGGACACCTACGAG.

CDR3 DNA, as far as it was read: TGTGCCAGCAGCTTATCGGCGGGACTAGCGGGAGGGGGTGAG. This codes for CASSLSAGLAGGGE. The full CDR3 is CASSLSAGLAGGGEQFF. The chain recombines TRBV13 with TRBJ2-1, with 16 bases aligning to TRBD2. The CDR3 end falls 3 residues outside the read, so it is completed with the germline J gene. The germline gives CDR1 PRHDT, CDR2 FYEKMQ (reference sequence). CDR3 length: 17 residues. The V and J ends lost 2 bases and 9 bases, in that order; junction bases with no gene match: 7.

On this clone itself: The read comes to an end 3 residues before the CDR3 does, leaving the germline J gene to fill in the end. V and J are TRBV7-8 and TRBJ2-5, with D perhaps TRBD1 (6 bases). Germline CDR1 and CDR2: SGHVS and FQNEAQ. The CDR3 spans 14 residues. The V and J ends lost 5 bases and 3 bases respectively, with 13 bases between them. CDR3 sequence: CASSPRTDEETQYF. CDR3 DNA, as far as it was read: TGTGCCAGCAGCCCCAGGACAGATGAAGAGACC.

Points on this clone: Read data end 3 residues before the CDR3 end; the end is taken from the germline J gene. The chain links TRBV5-6 to TRBJ2-3; 7 bases align to TRBD2. V dropped 2 bases and J dropped 5; count of bases not matched to a gene: 5. This CDR3 has 14 amino acids. Germline CDR1 and CDR2: SGHDT and YYEEEE. CDR3 DNA, as far as it was read: TGTGCCAGCAGCTTAGCGGGGAGGCAAGATACG. Translating it yields CASSLAGRQDT. The whole CDR3 region reads CASSLAGRQDTQYF.

About this clone: The observed sequence ends 3 residues before the CDR3 terminus, with the missing tail filled in from the germline J gene. The chain carries TRBV7-9 and TRBJ2-4; 7 bases line up with TRBD1. The CDR3 has 12 amino acids. Germline CDR1 reads SEHNR; CDR2 reads FQNEAQ (reference sequence). The CDR3 is CASSTYRGGQYF. The DNA read from the CDR3 is TGTGCCAGCAGCACCTACAGGGGTGGT.

In regard to this clone: The CDR3 end lies 3 residues beyond the end of the read and is filled in from the germline J gene. The gene calls are TRBV19 and TRBJ1-1, with 10 bases matching TRBD1. CDR1 LNHDA and CDR2 SQIVND come from the germline V gene (reference sequence). The CDR3 is 16 amino acids. The V segment lost 4 bases and the J segment 0 bases; nucleotides outside the gene matches: 5. CDR3 sequence reads: CASSTDRGLMNTEAFF. The CDR3 DNA, read in part, is TGTGCCAGTAGTACCGACAGGGGGCTGATGAACACTGAA.

Concerning this clone: The read falls 3 residues short of the CDR3 end, and the missing part is taken from the germline J gene. V gene TRBV30 combines with J gene TRBJ1-1; D perhaps matches TRBD1 (6 bases). Germline V CDR1 and CDR2: GTSNPN, SVGIG (reference sequence). V was trimmed by 0 bases and J by 6 bases, leaving 8 bases between them. CDR3 length: 12 residues. CDR3 DNA (partial): TGTGCCTGGAGTGTAGAGGGGGCTGAA. Its translation: CAWSVEGAE. The entire CDR3 sequence reads CAWSVEGAEAFF.

Regarding this clone: The read stops 3 residues short of the end of the CDR3; the missing end is completed from the germline J gene. V and J are TRBV20-1 and TRBJ2-6; D possibly corresponds to TRBD2 (7 bases). Trimming left V 2 bases short and J 2 bases short, with 13 bases between. The length of the CDR3 is 16 residues. The V gene's germline CDR1 is DFQATT and CDR2 SNEGSKA (reference sequence). The CDR3 sequence: CSARSGEGTGANVLTF. The CDR3 DNA, read in part, is TGCAGTGCTAGATCAGGGGAGGGAACTGGGGCCAACGTC.

To note about this clone: The CDR3 end is not reached by the read, which stops 3 residues before it; the germline J gene fills it in. The V and J genes are TRBV7-2 and TRBJ2-3; D is possibly TRBD2 (5 bases). Germline assignment: CDR1 SGHTA and CDR2 FQGNSA. This CDR3 is 15 amino acids long. The CDR3 reads CASSLVRLASETQYF. The covered CDR3 bases are TGTGCCAGCAGCTTAGTTCGGCTAGCTTCGGAGACG.

Turning to this clone: The read terminates 3 residues ahead of where the CDR3 ends, so the germline J gene completes it. The chain carries TRBV5-6 and TRBJ1-1, with a weak D call TRBD1 (6 bases). Trimming stripped 5 bases from V and 1 base from J, with 12 bases between. The CDR3 runs to 14 residues. The germline V gene has CDR1 SGHDT and CDR2 YYEEEE. The sequenced CDR3 bases are TGTGCCAGCAGTCACCCAGGGGAGAACACTGAA. This codes for CASSHPGENTE. The entire CDR3 sequence reads CASSHPGENTEAFF.

Concerning this clone itself: The read is 3 residues too short to cover the CDR3 end, so that end is filled in from the germline J gene. The chain recombines TRBV20-1 with TRBJ2-7, with 7 positions matching TRBD1. Germline values: CDR1 DFQATT, CDR2 SNEGSKA (reference sequence). CDR3 length: 11 amino acids. Trimming took 5 bases from V and 6 from J; bases not matched to a gene: 4. The covered CDR3 bases are TGCAGTGCTCCAACAGGGGTCGAG. Translated, it gives CSAPTGVE. The full CDR3 sequence reads CSAPTGVEQYF.

As regards this clone: Read coverage stops 3 residues before the CDR3 terminus; the germline J gene supplies the remainder. The J gene is TRBJ1-4, the V gene TRBV18; 9 bases match TRBD1. This CDR3 spans 14 amino acids. J was trimmed by 8 bases and V by 6 bases; bases with no gene match: 7. Germline loops: CDR1 KGHSH, CDR2 LQKENI. CDR3 bases read: TGTGCCAGCTCGCACAGGGGGCTTCCCGAAAAA. Translation: CASSHRGLPEK. The whole CDR3 reads CASSHRGLPEKLFF.

Regarding this clone: The read gets to within 3 residues of the CDR3 end, and the germline J gene fills in the rest. The chain combines TRBV10-2 with TRBJ2-1; 8 bases map to TRBD1. Germline V CDR1 and CDR2: WSHSY, SAAADI. V was clipped by 7 bases and J by 6 bases; unmatched bases: 2. The CDR3 has 12 amino acids. CDR3 DNA (partial): TGCGCCAGCAAACAGGGGGTCAATGAG. This encodes CASKQGVNE. The full CDR3 sequence reads CASKQGVNEQFF.